This T cell receptor (beta chain) was retrieved from a study of siplizumab effects on memory and regulatory T cells. CDR3 length: 15 residues. Deletions cut 1 base from V and 5 bases from J, with 14 bases between. Per germline, CDR1 MGHRA and CDR2 YSYEKL. Study results and caveats: Suppressive activity of Tregs proliferating in siplizumab cultures remained unconfirmed. Memory cells seemed less diverse than naive T cells, which also seemed major contributors to the alloresponse.

Unstimulated naive, memory, effector memory and TEMRA subsets from a few donor pairs have been sequenced, the authors report. In the case of this clone: Its target is unknown.

Only in-frame clones appear in the TCRdb table, and some are missing; sequencing was by immunoSEQ multiplex PCR. The sample lists tens of thousands of clones, about 98% occurring once. Sequencing was carried out using naive CD8+ T cells sorted from blood. The rearrangement links TRBV4-1 to TRBJ1-1; D not resolved. The TCR originated in a human donor in good health. CDR3 amino acids: CASSQVDGGGTEAFF. CDR3 bases: TGCGCCAGCAGCCAAGTCGACGGCGGAGGGACTGAAGCTTTCTTT.